Below, 21 T cell receptor beta chains from the same sample are listed, as sequenced in a study of CD8+CD57+ T cells in acquired aplastic anemia. Genomic DNA, serving as template, underwent TCR beta VDJ and CDR3 profiling. Via MiXCR, TCRdb re-called the reads, giving one row per CDR3 protein. Among 100,000 to 130,000 distinct CDR3 sequences, 40% to 60% were seen once, and the ten largest hold about 32%. Sequencing was performed on sorted CD4+, CD8+, or CD8+CD57+ T cells (not recorded which) from PBMCs. These receptors came from a human donor in good health, serving as a control.

This clonotype was seen ten or more times. The chain carries TRBV3-1 and TRBJ2-2; D is ambiguous. The V end lost 5 bases, the J end lost 4 bases, and 5 bases lay between the germline ends. The CDR3 spans 12 residues. From germline, CDR1 is LGHDT and CDR2 YNNKEL (reference sequence). CDR3 nucleotide sequence: TGTGCCAGCAGCTTGTTCACCGGGGAGCTGTTTTTT. It specifies CASSLFTGELFF.

This clonotype has ten or more counts. V and J are TRBV24-1 and TRBJ1-2; TRBD1 agrees at 8 bases. V trimming: 2 bases; J trimming: 0 bases; junction bases outside the gene matches: 4. CDR3 size: 16 residues. CDR1 KGHDR and CDR2 SFDVKD come from the germline V gene. The CDR3 bases are TGTGCCACCAGTGATTGGACAGGGTTTGCTAACTATGGCTACACCTTC. It yields the protein CATSDWTGFANYGYTF.

The V gene is TRBV27, the J gene TRBJ2-5, with D possibly being TRBD1 or TRBD2 (5 bases each). V shed 3 bases and J shed 3 bases, with 17 bases lying between them. Germline values: CDR1 MNHEY, CDR2 SMNVEV (reference sequence). This CDR3 has 16 residues. Here the CDR3 DNA reads TGTGCCAGCAGTTTCGGGGCAGGGCTTGCAGAAGAGACCCAGTACTTC. This translates into CASSFGAGLAEETQYF.

The chain is built from TRBV7-2 and TRBJ1-6; a weak D match, TRBD1 (5 bases). Trimming left V 4 bases short and J 5 bases short, with 12 bases between. There are 15 residues in the CDR3. CDR1 is SGHTA and CDR2 is FQGNSA in the germline V gene. This CDR3 reads CASSSTGVNNSPLHF. The DNA of the CDR3 is TGTGCCAGCAGCTCCACAGGTGTTAATAATTCACCCCTCCACTTT. Full variable domain (rest looked up from reference TRBV7-2 and TRBJ1-6): GAGVSQSPSNKVTEKGKDVELRCDPISGHTALYWYRQSLGQGLEFLIYFQGNSAPDKSGLPSDRFSAERTGGSVSTLTIQRTQQEDSAVYLCASSSTGVNNSPLHFGNGTRLTVT.

The rearrangement uses TRBV10-1 and TRBJ2-7; TRBD1 agrees at 7 bases. This CDR3 is built from 11 residues. The germline CDR1 and CDR2 sequences are WNHNN and SYGVQD (reference sequence). Trimming at V came to 9 bases and at J to 6 bases, leaving 5 bases not matched to a gene. This CDR3 reads CARHRGGEQYF. CDR3 bases: TGCGCCAGACACAGGGGCGGCGAGCAGTACTTC.

The chain joins TRBV7-6 to TRBJ2-5, with a tentative D call TRBD2 (5 bases). Between the trimmed V and J ends, which lost 4 bases and 5 bases, there was a span of 8 bases. This CDR3 has 12 residues. CDR1 SGHVS and CDR2 FNYEAQ come from the germline V gene. The CDR3 loop is CASSSGFETQYF. In DNA form, the CDR3 reads TGTGCCAGCAGCTCGGGGTTCGAGACCCAGTACTTC.

This clonotype was picked up many times. The CDR3 loop is CASSVEASGRHTSTDTQYF. Here the CDR3 DNA reads TGTGCCAGCAGCGTAGAGGCTAGCGGGAGACATACTAGCACAGATACGCAGTATTTT. This chain links TRBV9 with TRBJ2-3; 10 nucleotides agree with TRBD2. Germline CDR1 reads SGDLS; CDR2 reads YYNGEE. The CDR3 length is 19 residues. V lost 0 bases and J lost 0; bases outside the gene matches: 10.

The chain has TRBV29-1 and TRBJ1-2, with a tentative D call TRBD1 (6 bases). The CDR3 is 14 amino acids. The ends were cut back, 1 base at V and 4 bases at J, with 13 bases in the middle. Germline V lookup: CDR1 SQVTM, CDR2 ANQGSEA. CDR3 sequence (DNA): TGCAGCGTTGAAGGGGATGGACAGACCTATGGCTACACCTTC. Its protein product is CSVEGDGQTYGYTF.

The chain is built from TRBV20-1 and TRBJ2-5; D gene ambiguous. V shed 0 bases and J shed 5 bases, with 13 bases lying between them. The CDR3 spans 14 residues. Germline-derived CDR1 and CDR2 are DFQATT and SNEGSKA (reference sequence). Here the CDR3 DNA reads TGCAGTGCTAGAGATAGACTCCTTGGGGAGACCCAGTACTTC. Its protein is CSARDRLLGETQYF.

The chain has TRBV24-1 and TRBJ2-5; 12 bases agree with TRBD1. The CDR3 is made up of 15 amino acids. The V gene's germline CDR1 is KGHDR and CDR2 SFDVKD. V was clipped by 7 bases and J by 5 bases; unmatched bases: 7. The CDR3 nucleotides read TGTGCCACCAGCCCCGGGACAGGGGGCCGGGAGACCCAGTACTTC. Protein sequence: CATSPGTGGRETQYF.

As regards this clonotype: A read error is possible here, since a much larger clone lies one base away. The CDR3: CASGFWLLNTEAFF. The CDR3 DNA sequence: TGTGCCAGCGGTTTTTGGCTCCTGAACACTGAAGCTTTCTTT. The V and J genes are TRBV27 and TRBJ1-1, with no clear D. Germline V gives CDR1 MNHEY, CDR2 SMNVEV (reference sequence). The CDR3 length is 14 residues.

The chain recombines TRBV7-9 with TRBJ2-5; weak D call: TRBD2 (6 bases). V dropped 8 bases and J dropped 2 bases, with 9 bases sitting between them. This CDR3 is 12 amino acids long. Germline CDR1 reads SEHNR; CDR2 reads FQNEAQ (reference sequence). The DNA for the CDR3 is TGTGCCAGCGGGGGGACTCAAGAGACCCAGTACTTC. It yields the protein CASGGTQETQYF.

The table lists this clonotype with many counts. The chain combines TRBV19 with TRBJ2-7; no definite D call. V lost 6 bases and J lost 2, with 8 bases in between. The CDR3 is 12 amino acids. The V gene's germline CDR1 is LNHDA and CDR2 SQIVND (reference sequence). The CDR3 is CASSHSPYEQYF. The DNA of the CDR3 is TGTGCCAGTAGCCACAGTCCCTACGAGCAGTACTTC.

This clonotype showed up many times. The J gene is TRBJ2-5, the V gene TRBV3-1; TRBD1 might be the D (6 bases). This CDR3 is 20 amino acids long. CDR1 is LGHDT and CDR2 is YNNKEL in the germline V gene (reference sequence). V shed 3 bases and J shed 8 bases, with 34 bases lying between them. The CDR3 DNA reads TGTGCCAGCAGCCATGTGACTGCAGGGGCAGCACGAACACCCTCAGCCACCCAGTACTTC. As protein: CASSHVTAGAARTPSATQYF.

This clonotype was seen repeatedly, ten times or more. J is TRBJ1-2 and V is TRBV20-1; D possibly corresponds to TRBD1 (5 bases). Germline CDR1 is DFQATT and CDR2 is SNEGSKA (reference sequence). The V gene lost 6 bases and the J gene lost 7 bases, with 15 bases spanning the gap. The CDR3 totals 12 residues. CDR3 bases: TGCAGTGCCCATCGGGGGGAGAGTGGCTACACCTTC. Translated, it gives CSAHRGESGYTF.

This clonotype has just one count. The chain joins TRBV25-1 to TRBJ2-7; a possible D gene is TRBD1 (6 bases). Deletions cut 9 bases from V and 2 bases from J, with 11 bases between. CDR1 and CDR2 (germline): MGHDK, SYGVNS. The CDR3 consists of 12 residues. The CDR3 reads CASAAGAYEQYF. CDR3 bases: TGTGCCAGTGCGGCAGGGGCCTACGAGCAGTACTTC.

This chain connects TRBV29-1 to TRBJ2-7; 7 positions match TRBD1. The CDR3 sequence is 14 residues long. Trimming took 7 bases from V and 2 from J; bases not matched to a gene: 11. CDR1 is SQVTM and CDR2 is ANQGSEA in the germline V gene. CDR3 protein: CSACLQGPPYEQYF. The CDR3 DNA reads as TGCAGCGCTTGCTTACAGGGGCCTCCCTACGAGCAGTACTTC.

The chain carries TRBV3-1 and TRBJ2-3, with unresolved D. The germline V gene encodes CDR1 LGHDT and CDR2 YNNKEL (reference sequence). This CDR3 spans 13 amino acids. V lost 1 base to trimming and J lost 6 bases, with 8 bases between them. This chain's CDR3 is CASSQGVGDTQYF. CDR3 in DNA: TGTGCCAGCAGCCAAGGGGTGGGTGATACGCAGTATTTT.

This clonotype was observed a single time. The chain uses TRBV24-1 and TRBJ1-2; D is uncertain. The germline gives CDR1 KGHDR, CDR2 SFDVKD. V was cut by 11 bases and J by 2 bases, with 14 bases left in between. CDR3 length: 13 residues. The CDR3 sequence is CAIENGFNYGYTF. The CDR3, as DNA: TGTGCCATCGAAAACGGGTTCAACTATGGCTACACCTTC.

This clonotype has a count of ten or more. V and J are TRBV4-3 and TRBJ1-1; D uncertain. This CDR3 is 16 amino acids long. Trimming took 0 bases from V and 4 from J, leaving 15 bases between them. The V gene's germline CDR1 is LGHNA and CDR2 YSLEER. In DNA, the CDR3 is TGCGCCAGCAGCCAAGACATGGGAGGGCATGGCACTGAAGCTTTCTTT. Its protein product is CASSQDMGGHGTEAFF.

The V and J genes are TRBV10-3 and TRBJ2-1; TRBD1 matches at 12 bases. Germline CDR1 reads ENHRY; CDR2 reads SYGVKD. This CDR3 has 16 amino acids. The V segment lost 0 bases and the J segment 9 bases; nucleotides outside the gene matches: 6. CDR3 nucleotides: TGTGCCATCAGTGAGTCCCGGGACAGGGGGCAAGGTGAGCAGTTCTTC. Its translation: CAISESRDRGQGEQFF.